One and the same sample provided the 32 T cell receptor beta chains below, sequenced in a study of blood T cells in healthy people across ages. With a J-beta primer mix and a sample-barcoded 5' primer, a second PCR ran about 7 to 11 cycles. TCRdb re-called the 5' RACE reads through MiXCR, storing one row per CDR3 protein. Of fewer than 2,000,000 distinct CDR3 sequences in the sample, about two fifths were seen once. Sequenced: blood. These receptors were obtained from a human donor in good health.

The table lists this clonotype with a few counts. The genes are TRBV7-2 and TRBJ2-1; no reliable D call. The CDR3 consists of 12 residues. V shed 5 bases and J shed 13 bases, with 15 bases lying between them. Germline lookup yields CDR1 SGHTA and CDR2 FQGNSA. Here the CDR3 DNA reads TGTGCCAGCAGCCTCCATTTGGCCACTCAGTTCTTC. As protein: CASSLHLATQFF.

In this sample, this clonotype turned up a few times. The chain employs TRBV29-1 and TRBJ2-5; the match to TRBD2 covers 13 bases. The germline V gene has CDR1 SQVTM and CDR2 ANQGSEA. The CDR3 contains 17 residues. J gave up 2 bases and V 6 bases, and 12 bases lay outside the gene matches. CDR3 region: CSVYGTSGDALQETQYF. The CDR3 DNA reads TGCAGCGTATACGGGACTAGCGGGGACGCTCTTCAAGAGACCCAGTACTTC.

V and J are TRBV10-3 and TRBJ2-7; TRBD2 matches at 7 bases. CDR3 size: 16 residues. Unmatched junction bases numbered 13, after V lost 4 bases and J lost 4 bases. Germline V gene data show CDR1 as ENHRY and CDR2 as SYGVKD. The CDR3 nucleotides are TGTGCCATCAGTGTACTTCTGGCGGGAGTGGTGTACGAGCAGTACTTC. It specifies CAISVLLAGVVYEQYF.

This clonotype has ten or more counts. This chain links TRBV20-1 with TRBJ2-7, with 11 nucleotides matching TRBD2. CDR3 size: 14 residues. The V and J ends lost 2 bases and 0 bases, in that order; junction bases with no gene match: 0. Germline lookup yields CDR1 DFQATT and CDR2 SNEGSKA (reference sequence). CDR3: CSARLAGGSYEQYF. DNA for the CDR3: TGCAGTGCTAGACTAGCGGGGGGCTCCTACGAGCAGTACTTC.

The rearrangement links TRBV20-1 to TRBJ2-5, with a tentative D call TRBD1 (5 bases). Germline V gene sequence: CDR1 DFQATT, CDR2 SNEGSKA (reference sequence). V lost 5 bases to trimming and J lost 4 bases, with 14 bases between them. The CDR3 covers 13 residues. CDR3 sequence: CSAFVSGRETQYF. DNA of the CDR3: TGCAGTGCTTTTGTATCAGGGCGAGAGACCCAGTACTTC.

As for this clonotype: One junction end disagrees with the germline gene, perhaps due to a read error. In nucleotides, the CDR3 is TGCAGCCTTGGAAACGTTGATGGCCACACCTTC. This encodes CSLGNVDGHTF. V and J are TRBV29-1 and TRBJ1-2; D call uncertain. In germline, CDR1 is SQVTM, CDR2 ANQGSEA. The CDR3 is 11 amino acids.

This chain connects TRBV12-3 or TRBV12-4 to TRBJ2-5; D not resolved. The last part of the DNA fits TRBJ2-7 better; the J call may be wrong. The CDR3 runs to 12 residues. The CDR3 loop is CASIWKDYEQYF. Here the CDR3 DNA reads TGTGCCAGCATCTGGAAGGACTACGAGCAGTACTTC.

A note on this clonotype: Germline is not matched at one junction end, which may reflect a read error. This sequence joins TRBV2 and TRBJ1-2; 9 bases are shared with TRBD1. Germline assignment: CDR1 SNHLY and CDR2 FYNNEI. This CDR3 is 12 amino acids long. In DNA, the CDR3 is TGCGCCAGCAGGATGGACAGGGGAGGCTACACCTTC. Translating it yields CASRMDRGGYTF.

There are many counts of this clonotype. The chain is built from TRBV9 and TRBJ2-5; D may match TRBD1 or TRBD2 (5 bases each). The CDR3 length is 15 residues. Germline V gives CDR1 SGDLS, CDR2 YYNGEE. V was cut by 4 bases and J by 1 base, with 14 bases left in between. The CDR3 protein is CASSPQGRSQETQYF. CDR3 coding DNA: TGTGCCAGCAGCCCCCAGGGACGGTCCCAAGAGACCCAGTACTTC.

The J gene is TRBJ1-1, the V gene TRBV29-1; unclear D gene. Trimming stripped 5 bases from V and 6 bases from J, with 10 bases between. There are 11 residues in the CDR3. Germline CDR1 is SQVTM and CDR2 is ANQGSEA. The CDR3 region has the DNA TGCAGCGTTAGCCAGCGGGCTGAAGCTTTCTTT. Encoded protein: CSVSQRAEAFF.

V is TRBV4-1 and J is TRBJ1-2; 8 bases are a match to TRBD1. This CDR3 is built from 18 residues. Per the germline V gene, CDR1 is MGHRA and CDR2 is YSYEKL. J gave up 3 bases and V 2 bases, and 14 bases lay outside the gene matches. The CDR3 DNA reads TGCGCCAGCAGCCAAACAGCCCCACGACAGGGGTTAGACTATGGCTACACCTTC. This translates into CASSQTAPRQGLDYGYTF.

Notes on this clonotype: A read error is possible here, since a much larger clone lies one base away. The V and J genes are TRBV20-1 and TRBJ2-3, with D perhaps TRBD1 (6 bases). The germline gives CDR1 DFQATT, CDR2 SNEGSKA (reference sequence). The CDR3 runs 14 residues. The CDR3 sequence is CGALTGVDTDTQYF. Written as DNA, the CDR3 is TGCGGTGCTTTGACAGGCGTGGACACAGATACGCAGTATTTT.

The chain joins TRBV15 to TRBJ2-4; a weak D match, TRBD1 (5 bases). The tail of the sequence fits TRBJ2-7 better, so the J call may be wrong. The CDR3 consists of 14 residues. From germline, CDR1 is LNHNV and CDR2 YYDKDF (reference sequence). The DNA of the CDR3 is TGTGCCACCAGCAGAGATAGGGGATTATACGAGCAGTACTTC. Translating it yields CATSRDRGLYEQYF.

The genes are TRBV20-1 and TRBJ1-1; D not resolved. This CDR3 has 14 amino acids. Trimming removed 5 bases at V and 2 bases at J, with 15 bases between. Per the germline V gene, CDR1 is DFQATT and CDR2 is SNEGSKA (reference sequence). The CDR3 DNA reads TGCAGTGCTGTGCCCGGCCAGGCAAACACTGAAGCTTTCTTT. This gives the protein CSAVPGQANTEAFF.

This clonotype came up once. This sequence joins TRBV4-2 and TRBJ2-5, with D perhaps TRBD2 (6 bases). Germline V gene sequence: CDR1 LGHNA, CDR2 YNFKEQ. This CDR3 is built from 18 residues. Trimming stripped 2 bases from V and 4 bases from J, with 23 bases between. CDR3 sequence: CASSQPSFGVGGGETQYF. CDR3 nucleotide sequence: TGTGCCAGCAGCCAACCCTCGTTCGGCGTGGGGGGAGGAGAGACCCAGTACTTC.

The rearrangement joins TRBV7-7 to TRBJ2-5, with D perhaps matching TRBD2 (5 bases). Trimming left V 2 bases short and J 2 bases short, with 12 bases between. This CDR3 contains 15 residues. Germline assignment: CDR1 SSHAT and CDR2 FNYEAQ (reference sequence). In DNA form, the CDR3 reads TGTGCCAGCAGCTTACGAGCGGAAGAACAAGAGACCCAGTACTTC. This codes for CASSLRAEEQETQYF.

V is TRBV7-2 and J is TRBJ2-4, with D possibly TRBD1 on 6 matching bases. The end of the DNA aligns better with TRBJ2-7, so the J call may be wrong. Germline assignment: CDR1 SGHTA and CDR2 FQGNSA. The CDR3 loop spans 15 amino acids. In DNA, the CDR3 is TGTGCCAGCAGCTTATTATGGACAGCAACCTACGAGCAGTACTTC. Its translation is CASSLLWTATYEQYF.

CDR3 DNA sequence: TGTGCCAGCAGCCCCCGAGCCCAACCGGATACGCAGTATTTT. This codes for CASSPRAQPDTQYF. This chain uses TRBV9 with TRBJ2-3; D is undetermined. The CDR3 spans 14 residues. Trimming took 4 bases from V and 6 from J, leaving 15 bases between them. CDR1 and CDR2 from the germline V gene are SGDLS and YYNGEE.

With respect to this clonotype: A clone one base away is much larger, so this may be a read error. The rearrangement uses TRBV7-2 and TRBJ2-3; D remains ambiguous. This CDR3 spans 11 amino acids. Germline V gene sequence: CDR1 SGHTA, CDR2 FQGNSA. CDR3 region: CVSSLVGTQYF. The DNA for the CDR3 is TGTGTCAGCAGCTTAGTGGGTACGCAGTATTTT.

This clonotype has more than one count but fewer than ten. This chain uses TRBV20-1 with TRBJ2-6, with D unresolved. This CDR3 region has 14 residues. V lost 5 bases and J 0 bases, leaving 8 bases between the germline ends. Germline lookup yields CDR1 DFQATT and CDR2 SNEGSKA (reference sequence). In DNA form, the CDR3 reads TGCAGTGCTGATGTGTTCTCTGGGGCCAACGTCCTGACTTTC. Translation: CSADVFSGANVLTF.

The CDR3 sequence: CSVVVSREQYF. CDR3 DNA sequence: TGCAGCGTTGTGGTCAGTCGGGAGCAGTACTTC. The gene calls are TRBV29-1 and TRBJ2-7; the D is unclear. The V end lost 4 bases, the J end lost 7 bases, and 11 bases lay between the germline ends. The CDR3 spans 11 residues. Germline values: CDR1 SQVTM, CDR2 ANQGSEA.

The chain employs TRBV29-1 and TRBJ2-5; D tentatively fits TRBD1 or TRBD2 (6 bases each). With 7 bases removed from V and 3 bases from J, the gap between germline ends came to 15 bases. The length of the CDR3 is 13 residues. Germline CDR1 reads SQVTM; CDR2 reads ANQGSEA. CDR3 in amino acids: CSAEGGTKETQYF. In DNA form, the CDR3 reads TGCAGCGCGGAGGGGGGTACTAAAGAGACCCAGTACTTC.

This clonotype has a handful of counts. This chain joins TRBV3-1 and TRBJ1-5; D is undetermined. The V end was cut by 4 bases, the J end by 3 bases, with 13 bases between. The germline V gene encodes CDR1 LGHDT and CDR2 YNNKEL (reference sequence). This CDR3 spans 15 amino acids. The CDR3 loop reads CASSPGGGPNQPQHF. DNA of the CDR3: TGTGCCAGCAGCCCGGGCGGTGGCCCCAATCAGCCCCAGCATTTT. The variable domain in full, completed from reference TRBV3-1 and TRBJ1-5, reads DTAVSQTPKYLVTQMGNDKSIKCEQNLGHDTMYWYKQDSKKFLKIMFSYNNKELIINETVPNRFSPKSPDKAHLNLHINSLELGDSAVYFCASSPGGGPNQPQHFGDGTRLSIL.

V usage is TRBV7-3 and J usage is TRBJ1-1; 8 bases are a match to TRBD1. After removal of 2 bases from V and 0 bases from J, the junction contained 11 bases not matched to a gene. Per the germline V gene, CDR1 is SGHTA and CDR2 is FQGTGA. There are 18 residues in the CDR3. The CDR3 nucleotides are TGTGCCAGCAGCTTAGGGATCCCGGGACAGGCATTGAACACTGAAGCTTTCTTT. Translating gives CASSLGIPGQALNTEAFF.

There are a few counts of this clonotype. The rearrangement joins TRBV27 to TRBJ2-7; D is unresolved. Trimming took 6 bases from V and 1 from J, leaving 16 bases between them. The CDR3 spans 15 residues. The germline CDR1 and CDR2 sequences are MNHEY and SMNVEV (reference sequence). CDR3 sequence reads: CASRPIQTPSYEQYF. The CDR3 nucleotides are TGTGCCAGCAGACCAATACAAACACCATCCTACGAGCAGTACTTC.

Of note for this clonotype: Being one base from a much bigger clone, this may be a read error. The CDR3 DNA follows: TGCAGCGTTGACAGGGAGATAGATACGCAGTATTTT. This gives the protein CSVDREIDTQYF. The J gene is TRBJ2-3, the V gene TRBV29-1, with D tentatively TRBD1 or TRBD2 (5 bases each). V was trimmed by 3 bases and J by 5 bases, leaving 9 bases between them. The CDR3 has 12 residues. Germline values: CDR1 SQVTM, CDR2 ANQGSEA.

The CDR3 DNA is TGCAGTTCAGCGAGCGATCAAGAGACCCAGTACTTC. Its protein product is CSSASDQETQYF. The chain uses TRBV20-1 and TRBJ2-5; D ambiguous. CDR1 and CDR2 from the germline V gene are DFQATT and SNEGSKA (reference sequence). The CDR3 totals 12 residues. The V and J ends lost 8 bases and 2 bases respectively, with 12 bases between them.

This clonotype was recorded many times. The chain joins TRBV7-3 to TRBJ2-5, with D tentatively TRBD2 (6 bases). Looked up from germline, CDR1 is SGHTA and CDR2 is FQGTGA. V was clipped by 0 bases and J by 1 base, with 6 bases between them. There are 14 residues in the CDR3. The CDR3 DNA reads TGTGCCAGCAGCTTAACGGGGGGCCAAGAGACCCAGTACTTC. Translating it yields CASSLTGGQETQYF.

The V and J genes are TRBV10-3 and TRBJ1-5; no reliable D call. Germline CDR1 is ENHRY and CDR2 is SYGVKD. The CDR3 sequence is 13 residues long. V was clipped by 8 bases and J by 0 bases, with 8 bases between them. The CDR3 sequence is CAIGGDSNQPQHF. The DNA for the CDR3 is TGTGCCATCGGCGGCGATAGCAATCAGCCCCAGCATTTT.

The chain is built from TRBV7-2 and TRBJ1-2, with D perhaps TRBD1 (6 bases). The CDR3 has 17 amino acids. Germline CDR1 SGHTA, CDR2 FQGNSA. Between the trimmed V and J ends, which lost 3 bases and 5 bases, there was a span of 22 bases. The CDR3 DNA is TGTGCCAGCAGCTTGGACAGTTTGTCCCAACCGGCATATGGCTACACCTTC. It translates to CASSLDSLSQPAYGYTF. The full variable domain, its missing parts supplied by reference TRBV7-2 and TRBJ1-2, is GAGVSQSPSNKVTEKGKDVELRCDPISGHTALYWYRQSLGQGLEFLIYFQGNSAPDKSGLPSDRFSAERTGGSVSTLTIQRTQQEDSAVYLCASSLDSLSQPAYGYTFGSGTRLTVV.

The chain is built from TRBV7-9 and TRBJ1-6, with unresolved D. CDR1 is SEHNR and CDR2 is FQNEAQ in the germline V gene (reference sequence). The V and J ends lost 4 bases and 10 bases respectively, with 8 bases between them. The CDR3 is made up of 12 amino acids. The CDR3 reads CASSSPRSPLHF. DNA for the CDR3: TGTGCCAGCAGCTCCCCCAGGTCACCCCTCCACTTT.

As for this clonotype: The junction departs from the called germline gene at one end, perhaps through a read error. The chain uses TRBV6-1 and TRBJ2-3; D is perhaps TRBD2 (6 bases). Germline V lookup: CDR1 MNHNS, CDR2 SASEGT. This CDR3 is built from 16 residues. CDR3 in amino acids: CASSDSGSSRTDTQYF. CDR3 in DNA: TGTGCCAGTAGTGATTCCGGGAGCTCCCGCACAGATACGCAGTATTTT.